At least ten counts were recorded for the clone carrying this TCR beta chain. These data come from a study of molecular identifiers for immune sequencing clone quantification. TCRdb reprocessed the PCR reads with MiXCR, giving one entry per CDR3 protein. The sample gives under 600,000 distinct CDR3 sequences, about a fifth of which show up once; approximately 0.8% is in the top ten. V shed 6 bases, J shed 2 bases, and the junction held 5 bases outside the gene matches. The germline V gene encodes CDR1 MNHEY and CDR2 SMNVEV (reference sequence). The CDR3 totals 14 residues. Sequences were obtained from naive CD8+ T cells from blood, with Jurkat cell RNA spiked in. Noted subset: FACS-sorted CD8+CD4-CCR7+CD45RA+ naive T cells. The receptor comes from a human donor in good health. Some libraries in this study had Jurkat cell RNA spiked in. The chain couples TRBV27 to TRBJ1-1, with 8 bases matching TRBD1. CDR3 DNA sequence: TGTGCCAGCAGCCCAGGGGGCGTCAACACTGAAGCTTTCTTT. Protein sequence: CASSPGGVNTEAFF.